One sample yielded the 22 T cell receptor beta chains listed below, sequenced in a study of radiation and T cells in renal cell carcinoma. Time point defined: blood 4 weeks post-SBRT, at nephrectomy. As to treatment: 15 Gy SBRT to primary tumor, nephrectomy 4 weeks later. Sequenced by immunoSEQ multiplex PCR; TCRdb stores in-frame clones only, minus some. The sample carries approximately 170,000 clones, roughly 90% recorded once. The sequenced sample was blood, obtained from a patient whose treatment included radiotherapy and nephrectomy. These receptors originate from a woman between 50 and 59 years old with renal cell carcinoma.

The gene calls are TRBV7-9 and TRBJ1-1, with 7 bases that match TRBD1. The V gene end was trimmed by 2 bases and the J gene end by 1 base; junction bases not matched to a gene: 10. Germline CDR1 SEHNR, CDR2 FQNEAQ (reference sequence). The CDR3 consists of 17 residues. The chain's CDR3 is CASSLIYRDRANTEAFF. The CDR3 DNA reads TGTGCCAGCAGCTTAATCTATCGAGACAGGGCGAACACTGAAGCTTTCTTT.

The V gene is TRBV6-5, the J gene TRBJ2-1, with a possible D match to TRBD2 (5 bases). Trimming removed 4 bases at V and 8 bases at J, with 18 bases between. Germline V lookup: CDR1 MNHEY, CDR2 SVGAGI. The CDR3 runs 15 residues. CDR3 sequence: CASSSERLNRHEQFF. The CDR3 DNA is TGTGCCAGCAGTTCTGAGAGACTAAATCGGCATGAGCAGTTCTTC.

The rearrangement links TRBV19 to TRBJ2-3; 7 bases map to TRBD2. The CDR3 totals 17 residues. Germline CDR1 LNHDA, CDR2 SQIVND (reference sequence). J was trimmed by 2 bases and V by 1 base; bases with no gene match: 9. CDR3: CASSIGQGGGFTDTQYF. The CDR3 coding sequence is TGTGCCAGTAGTATAGGGCAGGGCGGGGGATTCACAGATACGCAGTATTTT.

This chain connects TRBV15 to TRBJ2-5; 7 positions match TRBD2. With V trimmed by 5 bases and J by 4 bases, 13 bases remained unmatched. This CDR3 contains 16 residues. CDR1 is LNHNV and CDR2 is YYDKDF in the germline V gene (reference sequence). As DNA, the CDR3 is TGTGCCACCAGCGATAGGGGAGGGAAGTTCGGAGAGACCCAGTACTTC. This encodes CATSDRGGKFGETQYF.

The rearrangement links TRBV29-1 to TRBJ2-1; 7 bases are shared with TRBD2. The germline CDR1 and CDR2 sequences are SQVTM and ANQGSEA. Unmatched junction bases numbered 3, after V lost 4 bases and J lost 6 bases. The CDR3 sequence is 12 residues long. The CDR3 region is CSVAPGGNEQFF. The CDR3 region has the DNA TGCAGCGTTGCCCCGGGGGGCAATGAGCAGTTCTTC.

The gene calls are TRBV10-3 and TRBJ2-3; TRBD2 matches at 11 bases. Germline V gene sequence: CDR1 ENHRY, CDR2 SYGVKD. This CDR3 spans 16 amino acids. Germline trimming cut 2 bases from V and 5 bases from J; bases unmatched to any gene: 6. The CDR3 spells CAISEIAGGQRDTQYF. The DNA for the CDR3 is TGTGCCATCAGTGAGATAGCGGGGGGGCAGAGAGATACGCAGTATTTT.

The chain joins TRBV6-5 to TRBJ2-1; 8 nucleotides align to TRBD2. CDR3 length: 14 amino acids. Losses at the gene ends were 5 bases for V and 6 bases for J; bases not matched to a gene: 6. Germline V gene data show CDR1 as MNHEY and CDR2 as SVGAGI. The CDR3 spells CASSSPGLVNEQFF. In DNA form, the CDR3 reads TGTGCCAGCAGTAGTCCGGGACTAGTCAATGAGCAGTTCTTC.

J is TRBJ1-1 and V is TRBV6-1; D remains unclear. CDR1 MNHNS and CDR2 SASEGT come from the germline V gene. Trimming cost V 4 bases and J 4 bases, with 7 bases left between them. The CDR3 is 12 residues long. The CDR3 nucleotides are TGTGCCAGCAGTGTGGGCGGCACTGAAGCTTTCTTT. Protein sequence: CASSVGGTEAFF.

The chain joins TRBV27 to TRBJ1-6; no clear D. This CDR3 is built from 17 residues. V was trimmed by 0 bases and J by 5 bases, leaving 14 bases between them. Germline V CDR1 and CDR2: MNHEY, SMNVEV (reference sequence). CDR3 sequence reads: CASSLSMGGGNNSPLHF. DNA for the CDR3: TGTGCCAGCAGTTTATCGATGGGCGGAGGGAATAATTCACCCCTCCACTTT.

The chain carries TRBV2 and TRBJ2-5, with D perhaps matching TRBD2 (6 bases). This CDR3 is 13 amino acids long. The V gene lost 8 bases and the J gene lost 2 bases, with 12 bases spanning the gap. Per germline, CDR1 SNHLY and CDR2 FYNNEI. In DNA, the CDR3 is TGTGCCAGCCCGGGGGAAGAGCAAGAGACCCAGTACTTC. It is translated as CASPGEEQETQYF.

The chain carries TRBV5-1 and TRBJ1-4; 7 bases are shared with TRBD1. Germline CDR1 and CDR2: SGHRS and YFSETQ. V trimming: 5 bases; J trimming: 6 bases; junction bases outside the gene matches: 10. This CDR3 has 15 residues. In nucleotides, the CDR3 is TGCGCCAGCAGATACAGGGGAGGCGGAGATGAAAAACTGTTTTTT. Translated, it gives CASRYRGGGDEKLFF.

The V and J genes are TRBV7-2 and TRBJ2-1, with D tentatively TRBD1 or TRBD2 (5 bases each). The V end was cut by 4 bases, the J end by 4 bases, with 11 bases between. Germline-derived CDR1 and CDR2 are SGHTA and FQGNSA. The CDR3 is 14 residues long. The CDR3 sequence: CASSSGPPYNEQFF. In nucleotides, the CDR3 is TGTGCCAGCAGCTCGGGACCACCATACAATGAGCAGTTCTTC.

The V and J genes are TRBV9 and TRBJ2-2; TRBD1 aligns across 8 bases. Germline V gene data show CDR1 as SGDLS and CDR2 as YYNGEE. The CDR3 totals 14 residues. J gave up 6 bases and V 4 bases, and 5 bases lay outside the gene matches. CDR3 nucleotide sequence: TGTGCCAGCAGCCCAAGGGGACAGGCCGGGGAGCTGTTTTTT. Protein: CASSPRGQAGELFF.

The chain uses TRBV19 and TRBJ1-1; the match to TRBD1 covers 8 bases. Germline V gene lookup returns CDR1 LNHDA and CDR2 SQIVND (reference sequence). The CDR3 covers 13 residues. Unmatched junction bases numbered 5, after V lost 6 bases and J lost 5 bases. In DNA, the CDR3 is TGTGCCAGTAGGGCAGGGGGCGAAACTGAAGCTTTCTTT. Amino acid sequence: CASRAGGETEAFF.

For this clone: Being one base from a much bigger clone, this may be a read error. The chain has TRBV7-9 and TRBJ2-7; D uncertain. V lost 5 bases and J 3 bases, leaving 5 bases between the germline ends. The CDR3 has 11 amino acids. Germline values: CDR1 SEHNR, CDR2 FQNEAQ (reference sequence). The CDR3 spells CASSPHYEQYF. CDR3 nucleotide sequence: TGTGCCAGCAGCCCCCACTACGAGCAGTACTTC. Variable domain in full (rest from reference TRBV7-9 and TRBJ2-7): DTGVSQNPRHKITKRGQNVTFRCDPISEHNRLYWYRQTLGQGPEFLTYFQNEAQLEKSRLLSDRFSAERPKGSFSTLEIQRTEQGDSAMYLCASSPHYEQYFGPGTRLTVT.

The gene calls are TRBV20-1 and TRBJ1-1, with 7 bases fitting TRBD1. The germline gives CDR1 DFQATT, CDR2 SNEGSKA (reference sequence). The CDR3 consists of 11 residues. V lost 3 bases to trimming and J lost 11 bases; unmatched junction nucleotides: 6. CDR3 bases: TGCAGTGCTAGGCCCCAGGGGGTGGCTTTCTTT. As protein: CSARPQGVAFF.

The rearrangement uses TRBV6-5 and TRBJ1-1; 7 bases match TRBD1. The CDR3 runs to 14 residues. Losses at the gene ends were 7 bases for V and 1 base for J; bases not matched to a gene: 6. Germline CDR1 and CDR2: MNHEY and SVGAGI. The CDR3, as DNA: TGTGCCAGCACCACACAGGGGCCGAACACTGAAGCTTTCTTT. Translated: CASTTQGPNTEAFF.

V and J are TRBV5-1 and TRBJ1-2, with D uncertain. Germline V gene sequence: CDR1 SGHRS, CDR2 YFSETQ. The CDR3 is 14 residues long. V was cut by 0 bases and J by 3 bases, with 9 bases left in between. CDR3 bases: TGCGCCAGCAGCTTGGGGGGTTCTGACTATGGCTACACCTTC. Protein: CASSLGGSDYGYTF.

This chain joins TRBV6-1 and TRBJ2-5; a possible D gene is TRBD1 (6 bases). The CDR3 covers 14 residues. The germline V gene encodes CDR1 MNHNS and CDR2 SASEGT. Trimming pared 5 bases from V and 5 bases from J, leaving 15 bases between. The CDR3 DNA is TGTGCCAGCAGTCCTTTCACAGGGACGGAGACCCAGTACTTC. This gives the protein CASSPFTGTETQYF.

The V gene is TRBV19, the J gene TRBJ2-2; D not resolved. V was cut by 8 bases and J by 2 bases, with 3 bases left in between. The germline V gene has CDR1 LNHDA and CDR2 SQIVND (reference sequence). The CDR3 sequence is 11 residues long. CDR3 protein: CASENTGELFF. As DNA, the CDR3 is TGTGCCAGTGAAAACACCGGGGAGCTGTTTTTT.

The chain is built from TRBV2 and TRBJ2-6; 8 nucleotides match TRBD1. CDR1 is SNHLY and CDR2 is FYNNEI in the germline V gene. This CDR3 comprises 16 residues. V dropped 5 bases and J dropped 0; count of bases not matched to a gene: 3. CDR3 in amino acids: CASSWTGLSGANVLTF. DNA for the CDR3: TGTGCCAGCAGTTGGACAGGGCTCTCTGGGGCCAACGTCCTGACTTTC.

The gene calls are TRBV5-1 and TRBJ1-2, with 7 bases aligning to TRBD1. Germline CDR1 and CDR2: SGHRS and YFSETQ. The junction had 5 bases not matched to a gene; V was cut back by 0 bases and J by 6 bases. CDR3 size: 14 residues. DNA for the CDR3: TGCGCCAGCAGCTTGGGAGGAGGGGGCGATGGCTACACCTTC. It codes for CASSLGGGGDGYTF.